The following is a T cell receptor beta chain sequence with its context. These data are taken from a study of T-cell memory formation after mild COVID-19. TCRdb reprocessed the 5' RACE reads via MiXCR and lists one record per CDR3 protein. Seen here are about 190,000 distinct CDR3 sequences, more than 25% observed once, and the top ten hold approximately 10%. V dropped 7 bases and J dropped 1 base, with 7 bases sitting between them. Germline V CDR1 and CDR2: MNHEY, SVGAGI. This CDR3 comprises 12 residues. V and J are TRBV6-5 and TRBJ2-5; D uncertain. The sequenced material came from PBMCs or a T cell subset sorted from them (not recorded which). This clonotype was obtained from an adult woman who had mild COVID-19 (a few samples of this study predate the infection). Cell type and time point are not known. For the CDR3, the DNA is TGTGCCAGCACGGATCTCCAAGAGACCCAGTACTTC. Translation gives CASTDLQETQYF.